Presented here are 3 T cell receptor beta chains from one specimen sequenced in a study of T-cell reconstitution after alpha-beta-depleted transplantation in children. TCRbeta library construction was performed incorporating unique molecular identifiers. A single record per CDR3 protein comes from TCRdb applying MiXCR to the PCR reads. The sample comprises approximately 98,000 distinct CDR3 sequences, approximately 6% of which are singletons, and approximately 25% rests with the top ten. This material consisted of PBMCs, mostly from graft donor cells, taken 360 days after TCRalphabeta/CD19-depleted stem cell transplant. These receptor sequences come from a male patient aged 2-9 years who had a stem cell transplant for acute lymphoblastic leukemia, so the T cells may come from the graft donor.

In its sample, this clonotype was seen a few times. V gene TRBV28 combines with J gene TRBJ2-7; weak D call: TRBD2 (5 bases). There are 14 residues in the CDR3. Trimming took 3 bases from V and 3 from J, leaving 12 bases between them. Germline values: CDR1 MDHEN, CDR2 SYDVKM. The CDR3 coding sequence is TGTGCCAGCAGTTTTGGGGTTGCGGGCTACGAGCAGTACTTC. It yields the protein CASSFGVAGYEQYF.

This clonotype showed up many times. This sequence joins TRBV2 and TRBJ2-5, with D perhaps matching TRBD1 (5 bases). CDR3 size: 10 residues. CDR1 and CDR2 (germline): SNHLY, FYNNEI. V lost 10 bases to trimming and J lost 9 bases, with 12 bases between them. The CDR3 DNA reads as TGTGCCACGAAAGTACAGGCCCAGTACTTC. Encoded protein: CATKVQAQYF.

V gene TRBV28 combines with J gene TRBJ2-5; D may be TRBD1 or TRBD2 (5 bases each). This CDR3 comprises 16 residues. The germline V gene has CDR1 MDHEN and CDR2 SYDVKM. Trimming removed 5 bases from V and 3 bases from J, with 19 bases in between. For the CDR3, the DNA is TGTGCCAGCAGTCCAATCAACCGGGACGGGGAAGAGACCCAGTACTTC. This codes for CASSPINRDGEETQYF.